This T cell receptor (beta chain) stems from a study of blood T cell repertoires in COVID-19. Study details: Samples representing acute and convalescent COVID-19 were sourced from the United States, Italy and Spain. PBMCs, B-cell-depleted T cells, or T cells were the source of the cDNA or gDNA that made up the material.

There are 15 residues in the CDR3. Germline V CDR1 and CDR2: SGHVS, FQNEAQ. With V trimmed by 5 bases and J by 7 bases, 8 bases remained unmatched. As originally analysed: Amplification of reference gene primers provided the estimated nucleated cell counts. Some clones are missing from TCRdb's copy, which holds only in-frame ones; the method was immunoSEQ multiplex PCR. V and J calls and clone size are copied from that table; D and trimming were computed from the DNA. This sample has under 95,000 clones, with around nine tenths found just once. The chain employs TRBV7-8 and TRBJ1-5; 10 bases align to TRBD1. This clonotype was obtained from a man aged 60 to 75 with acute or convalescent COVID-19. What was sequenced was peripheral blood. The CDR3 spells CASSPDRGLFQPQHF. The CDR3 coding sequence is TGTGCCAGCAGCCCCGACAGGGGGCTTTTCCAGCCCCAGCATTTT. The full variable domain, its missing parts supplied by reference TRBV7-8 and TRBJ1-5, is GAGVSQSPRYKVAKRGQDVALRCDPISGHVSLFWYQQALGQGPEFLTYFQNEAQLDKSGLPSDRFFAERPEGSVSTLKIQRTQQEDSAVYLCASSPDRGLFQPQHFGDGTRLSIL.